This entry is about one T cell receptor beta chain. These data originate in a study of blood T cell repertoires in COVID-19. About the research overall: Both acute and convalescent COVID-19 samples were obtained from the United States, Italy and Spain. Sources were T cells, B-cell-depleted T cells, or PBMCs; the material itself was cDNA or gDNA.

A Seattle source enrolled patients during active infection and followed them longitudinally. In the authors' methods: It was from reference gene primer amplification that nucleated cell counts were estimated. TCRdb's copy holds only in-frame clones and misses some; the assay was immunoSEQ multiplex PCR. V, J and clone size are taken as reported in that table, and D and trimming were inferred from the DNA itself. The sample has 150,000 to 200,000 clones; around 84% are singletons. Germline CDR1 SGHRS, CDR2 YFSETQ. This CDR3 is 15 amino acids long. Trimming removed 0 bases from V and 7 bases from J, with 17 bases in between.

The chain joins TRBV5-1 to TRBJ2-7; perhaps TRBD2 as D (6 bases). The sample was peripheral blood. This TCR came from a woman in her 70s with COVID-19, enrolled during active disease. Here the CDR3 DNA reads TGCGCCAGCAGCTTGGGGCGGGAACCCTTACCAGAGCAGTACTTC. Translation: CASSLGREPLPEQYF.